This T cell receptor (beta chain) was captured in a study of blood T cell repertoires in COVID-19. TCRdb's copy holds only in-frame clones and misses some; the assay was immunoSEQ multiplex PCR. Among about 300,000 clones listed, about 90% were seen once. Each participant's cohort was designated according to participant-reported clinical history. People in the exposed group encountered a COVID-19 case within 2 weeks before entering the study. The junction had 10 bases not matched to a gene; V was cut back by 1 base and J by 7 bases. The germline gives CDR1 MNHNS, CDR2 SASEGT. The CDR3 runs 16 residues.

Sequenced: PBMCs or T cells enriched from blood (not recorded which). The chain links TRBV6-1 to TRBJ1-2, with 9 bases fitting TRBD1. The clonotype comes from a woman between 50 and 59 years old who had been exposed to COVID-19. The CDR3 nucleotides are TGTGCCAGCAGTGAAGACACCGGGACAGGGTTGAGTGGCTACACCTTC. Amino acids: CASSEDTGTGLSGYTF.